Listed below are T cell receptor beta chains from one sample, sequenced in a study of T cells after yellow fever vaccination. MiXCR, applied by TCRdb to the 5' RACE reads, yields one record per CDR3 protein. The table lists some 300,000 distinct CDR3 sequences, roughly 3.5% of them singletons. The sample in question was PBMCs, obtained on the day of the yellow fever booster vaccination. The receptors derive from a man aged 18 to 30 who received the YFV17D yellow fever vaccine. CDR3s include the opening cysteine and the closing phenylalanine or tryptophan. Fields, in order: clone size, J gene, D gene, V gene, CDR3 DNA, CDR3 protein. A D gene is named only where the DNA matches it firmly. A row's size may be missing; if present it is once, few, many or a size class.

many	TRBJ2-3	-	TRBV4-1	TGCGCCAGCAGCCAAGTGGACATTCAAGATACGCAGTATTTT	CASSQVDIQDTQYF
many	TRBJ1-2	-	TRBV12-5	TGTGCTAGTGGCCCAGGACAGAACTATGGCTACACCTTC	CASGPGQNYGYTF
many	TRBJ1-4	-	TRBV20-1	TGCAGTGCTAGGCACAGCCTGGAAAAACTGTTTTTT	CSARHSLEKLFF
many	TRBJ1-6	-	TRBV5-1	TGCGCCAGCAGCTGGCCTGATTCACCCCTCCACTTT	CASSWPDSPLHF
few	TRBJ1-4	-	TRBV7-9	TGTGCCAGCCGAATCGTTGGGGTTAATGAAAAACTGTTTTTT	CASRIVGVNEKLFF
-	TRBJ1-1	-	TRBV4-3	TGCGCCAGCAGCCAGGTCTTTGATTTTGGGACCGAAGCTTTCTTT	CASSQVFDFGTEAFF
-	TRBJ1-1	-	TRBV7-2	TGTGCCAGCAGCTCGACAGATAACACTGAAGCTTTCTTT	CASSSTDNTEAFF
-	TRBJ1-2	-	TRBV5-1	TGCGCCAGCAGCTTGCGGCACTTTAACTATGGCTACACCTTC	CASSLRHFNYGYTF
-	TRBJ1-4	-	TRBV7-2	TGTGCCAGCAGCTCAAACAGGGTTGAAAAACTGTTTTTT	CASSSNRVEKLFF
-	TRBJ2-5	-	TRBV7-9	TGTGCCAGCAGCCAGAGACTAGACCAAGAGACCCAGTACTTC	CASSQRLDQETQYF
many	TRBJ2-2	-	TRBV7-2	TGTGCCAGCAGCCAGACGGCCCCCCAACAGTTTTTT	CASSQTAPQQFF
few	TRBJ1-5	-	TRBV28	TGTGCCAGCAGTTTACCCTATATCGGGGACGGTCAGCCCCAGCATTTT	CASSLPYIGDGQPQHF
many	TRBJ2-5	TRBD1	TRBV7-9	TGTGCCAGCAGCACGCTTGACAGGGGGAGTCAAGAGACCCAGTACTTC	CASSTLDRGSQETQYF
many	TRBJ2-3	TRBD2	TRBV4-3	TGCGCCAGCAGCCAGGGGGTCGCTAGCGGATACACAGATACGCAGTATTTT	CASSQGVASGYTDTQYF
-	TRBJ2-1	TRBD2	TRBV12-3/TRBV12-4	TGTGCCAGCAGTGCGACCGGGACTAGCGGATACAATGAGAAGTTCTTC	CASSATGTSGYNEKFF
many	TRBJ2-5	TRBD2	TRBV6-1	TGTGCCAGCAGTGAACTAGCGGGGGGGCAAGAGACCCAGTACTTC	CASSELAGGQETQYF
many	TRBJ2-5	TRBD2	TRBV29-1	TGCAGCGTCGTAACTAGCGGGGGGCGGGAGACCCAGTACTTC	CSVVTSGGRETQYF
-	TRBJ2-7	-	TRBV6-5	TGTGCCAGCAGTTACACCCTCTCCTACGAGCAGTACTTC	CASSYTLSYEQYF
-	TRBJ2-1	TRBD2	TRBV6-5	TGTGCCAGCAGACTAGCGGGGGGGGCTACCTACAATGAGCAGTTCTTC	CASRLAGGATYNEQFF
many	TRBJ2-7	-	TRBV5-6	TGTGCCAGCAGCTCCCTGACGTCAAGTCAGTACTTC	CASSSLTSSQYF
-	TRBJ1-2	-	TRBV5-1	TGCGCCAGCAGCCGAATCCCGGGGCAGACTGACTATGGCTACACCTTC	CASSRIPGQTDYGYTF
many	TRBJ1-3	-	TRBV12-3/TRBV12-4	TGTGCCAGCAGCAGGAGATGGCACGGAAACACCATATATTTT	CASSRRWHGNTIYF
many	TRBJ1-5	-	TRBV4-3	TGCGCCAGCAGCCAACAGACGTTTTCTCAGCCCCAGCATTTT	CASSQQTFSQPQHF
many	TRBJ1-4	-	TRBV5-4	TGTGCCAGCAGCTTGGCGGGGGTAACTAATGAAAAACTGTTTTTT	CASSLAGVTNEKLFF
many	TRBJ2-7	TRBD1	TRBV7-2	TGTGCCAGCAGCTTAAACAGGGGTACCTACGAGCAGTACTTC	CASSLNRGTYEQYF
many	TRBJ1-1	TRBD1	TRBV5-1	TGCGCCACTAAGGGACAGGGGAGTTCTGAAGCTTTCTTT	CATKGQGSSEAFF
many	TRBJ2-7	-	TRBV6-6	TGTGCCAGCAGTTACCGGCAGGGACCCTACGAGCAGTACTTC	CASSYRQGPYEQYF